This T cell receptor (beta chain) originates from a study of T cell responses to AZD1222 COVID-19 vaccine. Study-level information: Investigators merged groups given second doses at roughly 4 or roughly 12 weeks.

CDR3 size: 13 residues. The V gene lost 0 bases and the J gene lost 10 bases, with 10 bases spanning the gap. CDR1 SGHNT and CDR2 YENEEA come from the germline V gene. Repertoires were generated with immunoSEQ multiplex PCR, while TCRdb's copy carries only in-frame clones and drops some. The sample has approximately 140,000 clones; more than 75% are singletons. This sample comprised peripheral blood, obtained on day 0 of AZD1222 vaccination. V and J are TRBV11-3 and TRBJ2-1; the D gene is possibly TRBD1 (5 bases). The clonotype was recovered from an adult in good health. DNA for the CDR3: TGTGCCAGCAGCTTAGATGGGGCAGACGAGCAGTTCTTC. Its protein is CASSLDGADEQFF.